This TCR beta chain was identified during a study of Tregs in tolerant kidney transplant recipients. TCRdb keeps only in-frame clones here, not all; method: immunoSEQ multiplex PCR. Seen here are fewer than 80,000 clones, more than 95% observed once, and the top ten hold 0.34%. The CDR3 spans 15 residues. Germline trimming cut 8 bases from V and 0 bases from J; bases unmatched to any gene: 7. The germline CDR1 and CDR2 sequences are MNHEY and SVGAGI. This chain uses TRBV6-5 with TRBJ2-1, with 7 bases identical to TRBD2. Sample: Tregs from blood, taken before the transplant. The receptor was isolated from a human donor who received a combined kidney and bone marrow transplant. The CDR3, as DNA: TGTGCCAGCGGGGGGGGGAGTGGCTCCTACAATGAGCAGTTCTTC. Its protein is CASGGGSGSYNEQFF.